This T cell receptor beta chain was captured by sequencing in a study of blood T cell repertoires in COVID-19. Overall study context: The United States, Italy and Spain provided the acute and convalescent COVID-19 samples. The cDNA or gDNA used as material had been derived from T cells, B-cell-depleted T cells, or PBMCs.

The CDR3 totals 11 residues. V lost 6 bases and J lost 3, with 5 bases in between. In the source study's methods: Amplification with reference gene primers provided the estimates of nucleated cell counts. Repertoires were generated with immunoSEQ multiplex PCR, while TCRdb's copy carries only in-frame clones and drops some. V and J calls and clone size are given by that table; D and trimming were obtained from the DNA. This sample has around 370,000 clones, with around 90% found just once. This TCR came from a man in his late teens or twenties with active or convalescent COVID-19. The source material was peripheral blood. The rearrangement links TRBV12-3 or TRBV12-4 to TRBJ1-1; D ambiguous. The CDR3 reads CASRTDTEAFF. The CDR3, as DNA: TGTGCCAGCAGAACAGACACTGAAGCTTTCTTT.